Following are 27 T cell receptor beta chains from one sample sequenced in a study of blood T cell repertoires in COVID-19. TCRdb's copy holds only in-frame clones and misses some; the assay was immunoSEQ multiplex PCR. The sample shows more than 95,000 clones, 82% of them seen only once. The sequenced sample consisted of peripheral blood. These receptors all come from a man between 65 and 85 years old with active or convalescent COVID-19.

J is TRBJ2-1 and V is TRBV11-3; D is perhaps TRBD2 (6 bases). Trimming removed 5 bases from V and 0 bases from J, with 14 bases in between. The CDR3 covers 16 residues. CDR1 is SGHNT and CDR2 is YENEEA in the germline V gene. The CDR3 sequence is CASSLTGTPSYNEQFF. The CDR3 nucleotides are TGTGCCAGCAGCCTTACCGGGACTCCCTCCTACAATGAGCAGTTCTTC.

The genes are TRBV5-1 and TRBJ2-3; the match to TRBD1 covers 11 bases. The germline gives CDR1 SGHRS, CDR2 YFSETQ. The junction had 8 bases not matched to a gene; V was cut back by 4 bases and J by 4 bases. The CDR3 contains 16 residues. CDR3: CASSPYRTGGADTQYF. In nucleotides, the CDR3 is TGCGCCAGCAGCCCCTATCGGACAGGGGGCGCAGATACGCAGTATTTT.

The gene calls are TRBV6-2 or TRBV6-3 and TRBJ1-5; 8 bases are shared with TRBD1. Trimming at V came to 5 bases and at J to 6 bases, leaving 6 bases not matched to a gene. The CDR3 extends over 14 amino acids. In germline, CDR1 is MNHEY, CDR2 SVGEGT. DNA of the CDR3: TGTGCCAGCAGTACCCGGACAGGGATTCAGCCCCAGCATTTT. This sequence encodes CASSTRTGIQPQHF.

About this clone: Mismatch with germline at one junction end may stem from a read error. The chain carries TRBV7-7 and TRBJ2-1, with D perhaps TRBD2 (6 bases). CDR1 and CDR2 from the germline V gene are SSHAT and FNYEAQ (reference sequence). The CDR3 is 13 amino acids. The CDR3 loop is CASSPRWGVEQFF. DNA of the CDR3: TGTGCTAGCAGCCCGCGGTGGGGGGTCGAGCAGTTCTTC.

CDR3 DNA: TGTGCCAGCAGCCGAAGTTGGGGCGGGGCGGGGGCGCCAGATACGCAGTATTTT. Translated, it gives CASSRSWGGAGAPDTQYF. V is TRBV3-1 (or the pseudogene TRBV3-2) and J is TRBJ2-3; TRBD2 might be the D (7 bases). This CDR3 is built from 18 residues. CDR1 and CDR2 from the germline V gene are LGHDT and YNNKEL (reference sequence). V was clipped by 4 bases and J by 4 bases, with 24 bases between them.

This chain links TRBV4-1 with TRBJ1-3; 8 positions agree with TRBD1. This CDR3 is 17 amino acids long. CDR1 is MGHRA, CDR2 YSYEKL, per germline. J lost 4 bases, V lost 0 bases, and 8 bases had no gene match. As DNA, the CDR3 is TGCGCCAGCAGCCAAGAAAACAGGGGGTTTTCGGGAAACACCATATATTTT. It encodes CASSQENRGFSGNTIYF.

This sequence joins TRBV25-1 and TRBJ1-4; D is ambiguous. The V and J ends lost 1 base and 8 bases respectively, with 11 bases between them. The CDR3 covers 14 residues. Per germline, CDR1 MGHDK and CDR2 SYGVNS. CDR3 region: CASSESAQEEKLFF. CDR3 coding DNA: TGTGCCAGCAGTGAATCCGCTCAGGAAGAAAAACTGTTTTTT. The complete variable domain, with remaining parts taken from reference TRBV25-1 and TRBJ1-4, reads EADIYQTPRYLVIGTGKKITLECSQTMGHDKMYWYQQDPGMELHLIHYSYGVNSTEKGDLSSESTVSRIRTEHFPLTLESARPSHTSQYLCASSESAQEEKLFFGSGTQLSVL.

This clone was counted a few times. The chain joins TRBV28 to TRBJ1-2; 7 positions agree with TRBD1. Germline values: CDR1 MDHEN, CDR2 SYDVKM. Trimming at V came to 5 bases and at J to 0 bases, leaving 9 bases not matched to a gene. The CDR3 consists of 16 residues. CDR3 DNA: TGTGCCAGCAGTGGGGCCGGGACAGACTCTAACTATGGCTACACCTTC. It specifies CASSGAGTDSNYGYTF.

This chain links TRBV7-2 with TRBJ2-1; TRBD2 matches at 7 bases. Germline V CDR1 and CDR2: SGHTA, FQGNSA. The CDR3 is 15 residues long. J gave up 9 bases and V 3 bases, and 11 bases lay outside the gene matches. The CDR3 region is CASSLEGLSGVEQFF. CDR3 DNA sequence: TGTGCCAGCAGCTTGGAGGGACTCAGCGGGGTTGAGCAGTTCTTC.

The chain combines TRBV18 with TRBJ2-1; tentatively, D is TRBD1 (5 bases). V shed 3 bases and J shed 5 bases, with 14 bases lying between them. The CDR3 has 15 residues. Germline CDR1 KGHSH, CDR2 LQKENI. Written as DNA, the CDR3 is TGTGCCAGCTCACCCCCCTCCCTAGGGGACAATGAGCAGTTCTTC. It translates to CASSPPSLGDNEQFF.

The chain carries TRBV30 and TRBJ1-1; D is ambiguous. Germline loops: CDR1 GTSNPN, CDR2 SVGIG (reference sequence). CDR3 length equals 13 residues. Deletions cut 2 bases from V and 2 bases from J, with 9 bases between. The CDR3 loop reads CAWSYAGNTEAFF. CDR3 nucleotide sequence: TGTGCCTGGAGTTATGCGGGAAACACTGAAGCTTTCTTT.

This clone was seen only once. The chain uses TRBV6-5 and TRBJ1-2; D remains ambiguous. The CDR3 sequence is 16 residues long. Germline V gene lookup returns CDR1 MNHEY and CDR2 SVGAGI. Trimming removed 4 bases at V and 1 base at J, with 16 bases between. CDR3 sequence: CASSLAYPPRNYGYTF. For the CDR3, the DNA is TGTGCCAGCAGTTTGGCATACCCTCCCCGTAACTATGGCTACACCTTC.

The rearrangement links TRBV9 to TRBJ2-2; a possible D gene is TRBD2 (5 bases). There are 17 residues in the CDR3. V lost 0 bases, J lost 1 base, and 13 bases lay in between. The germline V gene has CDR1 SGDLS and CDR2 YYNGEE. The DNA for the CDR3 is TGTGCCAGCAGCGTAGGCCAACCCGCGGGGAACACCGGGGAGCTGTTTTTT. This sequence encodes CASSVGQPAGNTGELFF.

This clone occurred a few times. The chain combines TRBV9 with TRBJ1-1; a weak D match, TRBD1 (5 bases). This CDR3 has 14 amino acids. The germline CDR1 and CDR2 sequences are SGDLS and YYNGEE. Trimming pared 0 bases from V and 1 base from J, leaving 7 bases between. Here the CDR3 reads CASSVGQRNTEAFF. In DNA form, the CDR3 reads TGTGCCAGCAGCGTAGGACAGAGGAACACTGAAGCTTTCTTT.

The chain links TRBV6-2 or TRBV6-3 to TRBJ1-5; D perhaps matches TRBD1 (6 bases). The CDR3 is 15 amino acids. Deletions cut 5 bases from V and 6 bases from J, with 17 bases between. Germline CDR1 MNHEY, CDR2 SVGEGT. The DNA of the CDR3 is TGTGCCAGCAGTCGAATGCAGGGGTCGGGTCAGCCCCAGCATTTT. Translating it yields CASSRMQGSGQPQHF.

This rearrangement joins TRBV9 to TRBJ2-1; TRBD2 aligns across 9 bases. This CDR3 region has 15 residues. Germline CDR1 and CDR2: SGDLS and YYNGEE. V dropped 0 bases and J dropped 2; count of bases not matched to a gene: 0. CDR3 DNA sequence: TGTGCCAGCAGCGTAGGACTAGCGGCCTACAATGAGCAGTTCTTC. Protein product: CASSVGLAAYNEQFF.

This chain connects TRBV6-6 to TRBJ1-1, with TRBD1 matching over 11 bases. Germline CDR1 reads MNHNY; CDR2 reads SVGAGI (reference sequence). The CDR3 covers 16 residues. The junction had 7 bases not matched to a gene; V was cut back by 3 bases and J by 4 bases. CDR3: CASSYSGQGGGTEAFF. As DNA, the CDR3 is TGTGCCAGCAGTTATTCGGGACAGGGGGGTGGCACTGAAGCTTTCTTT.

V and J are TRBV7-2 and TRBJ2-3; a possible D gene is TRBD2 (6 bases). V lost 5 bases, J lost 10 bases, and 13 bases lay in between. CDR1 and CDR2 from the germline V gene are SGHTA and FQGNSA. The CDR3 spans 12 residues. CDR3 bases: TGTGCCAGCAGCCCCGAATGGGGGGCGCAGTATTTT. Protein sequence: CASSPEWGAQYF.

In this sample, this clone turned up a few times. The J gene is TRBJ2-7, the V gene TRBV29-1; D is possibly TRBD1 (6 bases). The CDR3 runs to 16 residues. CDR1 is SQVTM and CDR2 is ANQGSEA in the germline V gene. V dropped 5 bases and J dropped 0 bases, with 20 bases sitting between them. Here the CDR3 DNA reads TGCAGCGTTAGAGGAACAGGGTCCAAGAGCTCCTACGAGCAGTACTTC. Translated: CSVRGTGSKSSYEQYF.

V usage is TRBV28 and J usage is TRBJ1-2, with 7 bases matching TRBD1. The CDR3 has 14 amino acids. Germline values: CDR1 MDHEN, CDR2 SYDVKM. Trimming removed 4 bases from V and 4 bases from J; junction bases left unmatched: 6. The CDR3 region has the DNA TGTGCCAGCAGTTCCCGGGACAGACCCTATGGCTACACCTTC. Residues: CASSSRDRPYGYTF.

Written as DNA, the CDR3 is TGCAGCGCTTTCCTCTTTGGTAGCGAAAGGTCCTACGAGCAGTACTTC. It specifies CSAFLFGSERSYEQYF. The rearrangement joins TRBV29-1 to TRBJ2-7; weak D call: TRBD2 (5 bases). The germline V gene encodes CDR1 SQVTM and CDR2 ANQGSEA. There are 16 residues in the CDR3. The ends were cut back, 7 bases at V and 1 base at J, with 23 bases in the middle.

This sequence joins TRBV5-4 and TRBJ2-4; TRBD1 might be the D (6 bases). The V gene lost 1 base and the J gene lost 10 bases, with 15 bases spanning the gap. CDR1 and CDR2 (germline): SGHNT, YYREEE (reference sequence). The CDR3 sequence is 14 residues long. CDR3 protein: CASSLRGGAGIQYF. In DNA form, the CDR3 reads TGTGCCAGCAGCTTGCGTGGGGGCGCAGGAATTCAGTACTTC.

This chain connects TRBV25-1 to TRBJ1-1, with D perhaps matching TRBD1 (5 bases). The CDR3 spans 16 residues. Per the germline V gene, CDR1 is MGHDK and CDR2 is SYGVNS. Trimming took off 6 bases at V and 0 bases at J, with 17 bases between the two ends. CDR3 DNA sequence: TGTGCCAGCAGCACTTATGACAGCCTCATGAACACTGAAGCTTTCTTT. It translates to CASSTYDSLMNTEAFF. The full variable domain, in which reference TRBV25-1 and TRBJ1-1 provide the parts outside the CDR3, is EADIYQTPRYLVIGTGKKITLECSQTMGHDKMYWYQQDPGMELHLIHYSYGVNSTEKGDLSSESTVSRIRTEHFPLTLESARPSHTSQYLCASSTYDSLMNTEAFFGQGTRLTVV.

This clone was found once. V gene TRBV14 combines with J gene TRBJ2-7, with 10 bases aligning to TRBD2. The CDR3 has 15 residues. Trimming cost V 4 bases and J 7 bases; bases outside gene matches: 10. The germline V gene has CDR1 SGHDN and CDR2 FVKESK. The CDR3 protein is CASSPSGTSALEQYF. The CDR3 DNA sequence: TGTGCCAGCAGCCCATCCGGGACTAGCGCGTTGGAGCAGTACTTC.

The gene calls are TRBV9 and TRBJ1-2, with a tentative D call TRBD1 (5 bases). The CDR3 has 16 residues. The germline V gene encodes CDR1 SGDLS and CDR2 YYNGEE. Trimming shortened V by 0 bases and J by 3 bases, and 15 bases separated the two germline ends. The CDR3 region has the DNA TGTGCCAGCAGCGTAGACCGCGGGGGAGGGCACTATGGCTACACCTTC. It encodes CASSVDRGGGHYGYTF.

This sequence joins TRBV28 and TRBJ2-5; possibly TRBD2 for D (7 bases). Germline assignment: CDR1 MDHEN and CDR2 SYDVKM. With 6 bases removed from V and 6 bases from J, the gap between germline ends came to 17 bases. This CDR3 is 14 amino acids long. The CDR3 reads CASSPRGAHKTQYF. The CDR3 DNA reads TGTGCCAGCAGCCCACGGGGGGCCCACAAGACCCAGTACTTC.

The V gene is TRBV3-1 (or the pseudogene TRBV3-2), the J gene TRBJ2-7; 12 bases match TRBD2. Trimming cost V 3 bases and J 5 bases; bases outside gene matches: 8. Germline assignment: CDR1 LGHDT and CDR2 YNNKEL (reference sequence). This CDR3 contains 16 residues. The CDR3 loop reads CASSQGTSGRYDEQYF. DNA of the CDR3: TGTGCCAGCAGCCAGGGTACTAGCGGGAGGTACGACGAGCAGTACTTC.